The present entry profiles one TCR beta chain with its context. TCRdb keeps only in-frame clones here, not all; method: immunoSEQ multiplex PCR. The table lists more than 900,000 clones, 75% to 85% of them singletons. These data belong to a study of shared clonotypes between healthy human individuals. Study details: Three plates were used per donor for CD4 naive, three for CD4 memory, two for CD8 naive and one for CD8 memory.

The CDR3 consists of 15 residues. Losses at the gene ends were 4 bases for V and 4 bases for J; bases not matched to a gene: 5. In germline, CDR1 is SGHTA, CDR2 FQGNSA. Sequenced input: memory CD4+ T cells from PBMCs. Subset noted: CD45RA-negative fraction. The chain combines TRBV7-2 with TRBJ2-7; 12 bases align to TRBD2. This TCR was recovered from a man in his late teens or twenties in good health. Some clones in this sample may be carry-over from other donors' samples. CDR3 protein: CASSWTSGTRYEQYF. The CDR3 DNA reads as TGTGCCAGCAGCTGGACTAGCGGGACGAGATACGAGCAGTACTTC.